This record looks at one T cell receptor beta chain sequence and its context. Its target is not known. Data came from immunoSEQ multiplex PCR; TCRdb stores just in-frame clones and leaves some out. The sample contains about a million clones, around 75% of which appear only once. This entry comes from a study of shared clonotypes between healthy human individuals. Points from the study as a whole: With four donors compared, 4% to 5% of naive CD4 clonotypes were shared.

The CDR3 is made up of 12 amino acids. The germline V gene encodes CDR1 SNHLY and CDR2 FYNNEI. Between the trimmed V and J ends, which lost 1 base and 8 bases, there was a span of 7 bases. What was sequenced was memory CD4+ T cells sorted from blood. Subset reported: CD45RA-negative fraction. This sequence was found in a young man in good health. V usage is TRBV2 and J usage is TRBJ2-3; tentatively, D is TRBD1 (6 bases). The CDR3 region is CASSEVQGTQYF. In DNA form, the CDR3 reads TGTGCCAGCAGTGAAGTACAGGGTACGCAGTATTTT.